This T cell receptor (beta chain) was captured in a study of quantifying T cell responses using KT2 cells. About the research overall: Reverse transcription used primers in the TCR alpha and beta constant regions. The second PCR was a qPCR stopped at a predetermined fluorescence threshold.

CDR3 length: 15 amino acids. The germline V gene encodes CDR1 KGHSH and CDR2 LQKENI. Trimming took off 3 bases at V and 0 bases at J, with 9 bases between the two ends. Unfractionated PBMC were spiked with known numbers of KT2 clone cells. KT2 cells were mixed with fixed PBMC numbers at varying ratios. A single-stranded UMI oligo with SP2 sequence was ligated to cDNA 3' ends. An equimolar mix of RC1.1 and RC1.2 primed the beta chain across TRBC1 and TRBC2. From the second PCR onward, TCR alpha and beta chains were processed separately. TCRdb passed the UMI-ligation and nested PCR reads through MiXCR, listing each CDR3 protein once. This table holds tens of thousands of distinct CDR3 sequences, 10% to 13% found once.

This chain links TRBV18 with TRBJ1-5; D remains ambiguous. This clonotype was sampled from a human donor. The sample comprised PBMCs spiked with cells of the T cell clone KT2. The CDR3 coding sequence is TGTGCCAGCTCACCCTTTGAGAATAGCAATCAGCCCCAGCATTTT. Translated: CASSPFENSNQPQHF.